Each of the 10 T cell receptor beta chains below was sequenced from the same sample in a study of blood T cell repertoires in COVID-19. Sequenced by immunoSEQ multiplex PCR; TCRdb stores in-frame clones only, minus some. The table has some 120,000 clones, approximately 83% seen once. The sequenced sample was peripheral blood. The receptor set was obtained from a woman aged 70-85 years with acute or convalescent COVID-19.

This rearrangement joins TRBV5-1 to TRBJ1-4, with 8 bases lining up with TRBD1. V lost 0 bases to trimming and J lost 8 bases; unmatched junction nucleotides: 9. Per germline, CDR1 SGHRS and CDR2 YFSETQ. The CDR3 extends over 16 amino acids. Here the CDR3 DNA reads TGCGCCAGCAGCTTGGAGGGGGGACAGGAAGGCGAAAAACTGTTTTTT. Translation: CASSLEGGQEGEKLFF.

V gene TRBV15 combines with J gene TRBJ1-5, with D tentatively TRBD1 (6 bases). Germline assignment: CDR1 LNHNV and CDR2 YYDKDF (reference sequence). Between the trimmed V and J ends, which lost 0 bases and 4 bases, there was a span of 10 bases. This CDR3 has 15 residues. CDR3 sequence (DNA): TGTGCCACCAGCAGAGACAGGGGTTTTAATCAGCCCCAGCATTTT. Residues: CATSRDRGFNQPQHF. The full variable domain, completed using reference TRBV15 and TRBJ1-5, is DAMVIQNPRYQVTQFGKPVTLSCSQTLNHNVMYWYQQKSSQAPKLLFHYYDKDFNNEADTPDNFQSRRPNTSFCFLDIRSPGLGDTAMYLCATSRDRGFNQPQHFGDGTRLSIL.

The J gene is TRBJ2-5, the V gene TRBV19; 8 nucleotides agree with TRBD2. CDR3 length: 14 amino acids. With V trimmed by 6 bases and J by 2 bases, 5 bases remained unmatched. Per the germline V gene, CDR1 is LNHDA and CDR2 is SQIVND (reference sequence). Here the CDR3 reads CASRAGGNQETQYF. The CDR3 nucleotides read TGTGCCAGTAGGGCGGGAGGCAATCAAGAGACCCAGTACTTC.

The gene calls are TRBV5-1 and TRBJ1-6, with a weak D call TRBD1 (5 bases). Between the trimmed V and J ends, which lost 3 bases and 8 bases, there was a span of 12 bases. Germline V gives CDR1 SGHRS, CDR2 YFSETQ. There are 14 residues in the CDR3. In DNA form, the CDR3 reads TGCGCCAGCAGCTCCCGGGGGTCAGATTCACCCCTCCACTTT. This gives the protein CASSSRGSDSPLHF.

The genes are TRBV2 and TRBJ2-7, with no clear D. The CDR3 is 13 residues long. V shed 3 bases and J shed 0 bases, with 6 bases lying between them. Germline CDR1 is SNHLY and CDR2 is FYNNEI. The CDR3 DNA sequence: TGTGCCAGCAGTGACGGGTACTCCTACGAGCAGTACTTC. Its translation is CASSDGYSYEQYF.

The gene calls are TRBV6-1 and TRBJ1-5; D ambiguous. Trimming stripped 2 bases from V and 3 bases from J, with 11 bases between. This CDR3 has 15 amino acids. Germline V CDR1 and CDR2: MNHNS, SASEGT. CDR3 sequence reads: CASSEKGGNNQPQHF. The CDR3 nucleotides are TGTGCCAGCAGTGAAAAAGGAGGAAACAATCAGCCCCAGCATTTT.

V gene TRBV7-2 combines with J gene TRBJ2-1; 10 bases are a match to TRBD2. This CDR3 contains 15 residues. Trimming cost V 5 bases and J 4 bases; bases outside gene matches: 5. CDR1 is SGHTA, CDR2 FQGNSA, per germline. CDR3 nucleotide sequence: TGTGCCAGCAGCCCGGGGACTAGCGCTTACAATGAGCAGTTCTTC. It yields the protein CASSPGTSAYNEQFF.

This clone was observed a few times. The chain has TRBV2 and TRBJ2-7, with 7 bases lining up with TRBD2. Germline trimming cut 7 bases from V and 1 base from J; bases unmatched to any gene: 4. The germline gives CDR1 SNHLY, CDR2 FYNNEI. The CDR3 loop spans 13 amino acids. In nucleotides, the CDR3 is TGTGCCAGCACGGGACTACAATCCTACGAGCAGTACTTC. Translating it yields CASTGLQSYEQYF.

CDR3: CASSFSGPSYEQYF. DNA of the CDR3: TGTGCCAGCAGCTTTTCAGGGCCCTCCTACGAGCAGTACTTC. The chain joins TRBV6-5 to TRBJ2-7; D is perhaps TRBD1 (5 bases). Trimming took off 6 bases at V and 0 bases at J, with 12 bases between the two ends. CDR3 length: 14 residues. CDR1 is MNHEY and CDR2 is SVGAGI in the germline V gene.

This sequence joins TRBV14 and TRBJ1-2; 7 bases align to TRBD1. V dropped 3 bases and J dropped 4; count of bases not matched to a gene: 5. The CDR3 loop spans 14 amino acids. From germline, CDR1 is SGHDN and CDR2 FVKESK. The CDR3 DNA is TGTGCCAGCAGCCATAGACAGGGCCTCTATGGCTACACCTTC. This translates into CASSHRQGLYGYTF.